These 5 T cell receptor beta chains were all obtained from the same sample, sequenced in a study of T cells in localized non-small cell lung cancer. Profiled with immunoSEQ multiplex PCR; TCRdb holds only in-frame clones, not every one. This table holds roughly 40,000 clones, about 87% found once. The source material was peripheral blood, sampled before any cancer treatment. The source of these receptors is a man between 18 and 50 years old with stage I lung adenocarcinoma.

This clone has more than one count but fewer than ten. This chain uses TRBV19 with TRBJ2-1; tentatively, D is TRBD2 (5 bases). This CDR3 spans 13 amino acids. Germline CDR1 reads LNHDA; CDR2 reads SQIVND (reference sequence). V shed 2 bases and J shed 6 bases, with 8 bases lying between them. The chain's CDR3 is CASSILLGNEQFF. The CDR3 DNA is TGTGCCAGTAGTATATTACTAGGCAATGAGCAGTTCTTC.

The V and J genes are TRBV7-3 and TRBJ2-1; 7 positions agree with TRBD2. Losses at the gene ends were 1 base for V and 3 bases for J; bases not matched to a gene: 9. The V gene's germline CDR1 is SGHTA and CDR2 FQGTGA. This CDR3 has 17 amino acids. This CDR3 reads CASSLNPGLTLYNEQFF. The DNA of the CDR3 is TGTGCCAGCAGCTTAAATCCGGGACTAACCCTCTACAATGAGCAGTTCTTC.

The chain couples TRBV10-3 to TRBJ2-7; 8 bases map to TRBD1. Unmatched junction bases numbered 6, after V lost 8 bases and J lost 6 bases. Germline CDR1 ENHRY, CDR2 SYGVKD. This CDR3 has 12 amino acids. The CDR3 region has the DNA TGTGCCATCGGGAGAGACAGGGGCGAGCAGTACTTC. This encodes CAIGRDRGEQYF.

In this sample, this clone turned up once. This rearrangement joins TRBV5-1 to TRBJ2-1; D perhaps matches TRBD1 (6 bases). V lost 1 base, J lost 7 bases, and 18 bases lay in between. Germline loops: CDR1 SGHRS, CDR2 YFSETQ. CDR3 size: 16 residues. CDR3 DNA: TGCGCCAGCAGCTTGACGAGGGGGTGGTTGCGAAATGAGCAGTTCTTC. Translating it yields CASSLTRGWLRNEQFF. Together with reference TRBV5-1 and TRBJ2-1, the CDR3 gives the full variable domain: KAGVTQTPRYLIKTRGQQVTLSCSPISGHRSVSWYQQTPGQGLQFLFEYFSETQRNKGNFPGRFSGRQFSNSRSEMNVSTLELGDSALYLCASSLTRGWLRNEQFFGPGTRLTVL.

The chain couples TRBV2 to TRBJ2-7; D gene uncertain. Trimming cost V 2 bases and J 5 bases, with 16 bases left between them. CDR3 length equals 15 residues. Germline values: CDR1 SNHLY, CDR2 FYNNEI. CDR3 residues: CASSEQNLRADEQYF. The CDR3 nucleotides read TGTGCCAGCAGTGAACAGAACCTAAGGGCGGACGAGCAGTACTTC.